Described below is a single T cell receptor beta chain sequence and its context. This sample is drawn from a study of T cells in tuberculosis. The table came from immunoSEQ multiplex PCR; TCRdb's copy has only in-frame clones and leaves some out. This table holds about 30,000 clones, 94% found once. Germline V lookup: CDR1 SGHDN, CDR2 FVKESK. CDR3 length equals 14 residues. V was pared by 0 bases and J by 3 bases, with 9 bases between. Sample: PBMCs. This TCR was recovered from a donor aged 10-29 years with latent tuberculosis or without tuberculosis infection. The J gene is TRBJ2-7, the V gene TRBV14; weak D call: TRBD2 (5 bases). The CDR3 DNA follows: TGTGCCAGCAGCCAAGATACGGACTTCTACGAGCAGTACTTC. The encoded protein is CASSQDTDFYEQYF.